What follows are 10 T cell receptor beta chains derived from one specimen sequenced in a study of identical twins. TCRdb itself ran the 5' RACE reads through MiXCR, one entry per CDR3 protein. The sample has fewer than 250,000 distinct CDR3 sequences; around 10% are singletons. The sample was memory (CD45RO+) T cells sorted from blood. The receptors originated from a woman younger than 35 in good health.

This clonotype was seen many times. The rearrangement joins TRBV5-1 to TRBJ2-1; TRBD2 matches 9 bases. V gave up 4 bases and J gave up 7 bases; unmatched junction bases: 9. Germline values: CDR1 SGHRS, CDR2 YFSETQ. The CDR3 totals 15 residues. CDR3 DNA: TGCGCCAGCAGCGATACTAGCGGGTCGACAAATGAGCAGTTCTTC. Residues: CASSDTSGSTNEQFF.

The chain carries TRBV30 and TRBJ2-2, with D possibly TRBD2 on 5 matching bases. Germline CDR1 is GTSNPN and CDR2 is SVGIG (reference sequence). Between the trimmed V and J ends, which lost 2 bases and 1 base, there was a span of 8 bases. The CDR3 totals 14 residues. The CDR3 nucleotides are TGTGCCTGGAGTACCAGCGGGAACACCGGGGAGCTGTTTTTT. As protein: CAWSTSGNTGELFF.

This clonotype appeared a few times. The chain links TRBV7-6 to TRBJ2-7, with 10 positions matching TRBD1. The ends lost 5 bases at V and 6 bases at J; junction bases unmatched: 7. Germline V gene sequence: CDR1 SGHVS, CDR2 FNYEAQ. The CDR3 is 14 residues long. The CDR3 DNA reads as TGTGCCAGCAGCCCAAGGACAGGGGGAGGCGAGCAGTACTTC. It translates to CASSPRTGGGEQYF.

V usage is TRBV20-1 and J usage is TRBJ2-5, with TRBD2 identical over 14 bases. The V and J ends lost 0 bases and 0 bases, in that order; junction bases with no gene match: 6. CDR1 and CDR2 from the germline V gene are DFQATT and SNEGSKA (reference sequence). This CDR3 region has 18 residues. CDR3 protein: CSARDATSGGVYQETQYF. CDR3 bases: TGCAGTGCTAGAGACGCGACTAGCGGGGGGGTGTACCAAGAGACCCAGTACTTC.

The rearrangement links TRBV30 to TRBJ2-7; TRBD1 or TRBD2 may be the D gene (5 bases each). The CDR3 totals 12 residues. The V and J ends lost 3 bases and 6 bases respectively, with 12 bases between them. Germline loops: CDR1 GTSNPN, CDR2 SVGIG (reference sequence). The CDR3 DNA reads as TGTGCCTGGAGCTGGGGGATGGGCGAGCAGTACTTC. Its protein is CAWSWGMGEQYF.

This clonotype has at least ten counts. This chain connects TRBV10-3 to TRBJ2-7; D gene uncertain. The CDR3 contains 15 residues. V lost 0 bases, J lost 2 bases, and 11 bases lay in between. Per the germline V gene, CDR1 is ENHRY and CDR2 is SYGVKD. CDR3 region: CAISESQRTAYEQYF. The CDR3 DNA follows: TGTGCCATCAGTGAGTCCCAACGTACTGCCTACGAGCAGTACTTC.

This clonotype was picked up a small number of times. The rearrangement joins TRBV7-9 to TRBJ2-7; 8 nucleotides agree with TRBD2. Germline V gene data show CDR1 as SEHNR and CDR2 as FQNEAQ (reference sequence). V was pared by 3 bases and J by 7 bases, with 8 bases of the junction left unmatched. The CDR3 loop spans 14 amino acids. This CDR3 reads CASSFSGLEVEQYF. The CDR3 coding sequence is TGTGCCAGCAGCTTTTCGGGACTAGAGGTTGAGCAGTACTTC.

The rearrangement links TRBV20-1 to TRBJ2-1, with 7 positions matching TRBD2. The V gene's germline CDR1 is DFQATT and CDR2 SNEGSKA (reference sequence). Germline trimming cut 0 bases from V and 3 bases from J; bases unmatched to any gene: 5. This CDR3 has 15 residues. This CDR3 reads CSARDRTGGYNEQFF. CDR3 nucleotides: TGCAGTGCTAGAGATAGAACGGGAGGCTACAATGAGCAGTTCTTC.

The chain has TRBV20-1 and TRBJ2-1; 11 nucleotides align to TRBD2. V gave up 4 bases and J gave up 4 bases; unmatched junction bases: 3. The CDR3 loop spans 14 amino acids. The germline V gene has CDR1 DFQATT and CDR2 SNEGSKA (reference sequence). The CDR3 is CSAKGLAEYNEQFF. The DNA of the CDR3 is TGCAGTGCTAAGGGACTAGCGGAATACAATGAGCAGTTCTTC.

This clonotype came up a few times. The chain links TRBV27 to TRBJ2-7, with 7 bases matching TRBD2. V dropped 1 base and J dropped 7; count of bases not matched to a gene: 7. Germline loops: CDR1 MNHEY, CDR2 SMNVEV (reference sequence). The CDR3 loop spans 14 amino acids. The CDR3 reads CASSLYSGTGEQYF. CDR3 nucleotides: TGTGCCAGCAGTTTATACAGCGGGACGGGTGAGCAGTACTTC.